The rows below give T cell receptor beta chains drawn from one sample of a study of lymphopenia after photon versus proton radiotherapy. The data were produced by immunoSEQ multiplex PCR, yet TCRdb's version contains in-frame clones alone and is incomplete. The sample holds about 64,000 clones, 87% seen once. The sequencing here drew on peripheral blood, taken from a patient treated with proton-based radiotherapy. The receptors stem from a man older than 75 with esophageal cancer. Both conserved end residues are part of each CDR3. The D gene is left open where the match is weak. Not every row has a clone size; where given, it reads once, few, many or a size class.

D: TRBD2; V: TRBV7-9; size: NA; J: TRBJ2-5; DNA: TGTGCCAGCAGCCCCCGTCCGGGGACTAGCGTGGAGACCCAGTACTTC; CDR3: CASSPRPGTSVETQYF
D: NA; V: TRBV27; size: few; J: TRBJ2-5; DNA: TGTGCCAGCAGTTTTGTGGGGGCAAAAGAGACCCAGTACTTC; CDR3: CASSFVGAKETQYF
D: NA; V: TRBV5-1; size: NA; J: TRBJ2-7; DNA: TGCGCCAGCAGCTTAGGGGCAGGTAGGGAGCAGTACTTC; CDR3: CASSLGAGREQYF
D: NA; V: TRBV5-8; size: NA; J: TRBJ1-1; DNA: TGTGCCAGCAGCCGGGGGACCCCGGGATGGAACACTGAAGCTTTCTTT; CDR3: CASSRGTPGWNTEAFF
D: NA; V: TRBV11-2; size: once; J: TRBJ1-2; DNA: TGTGCCAGCAGCTTATTGGCAGGGACCGGCTACACCTTC; CDR3: CASSLLAGTGYTF
D: NA; V: TRBV6-1; size: NA; J: TRBJ2-3; DNA: TGTGCCAGCGGGCCTAACACAGATACGCAGTATTTT; CDR3: CASGPNTDTQYF
D: NA; V: TRBV5-1; size: once; J: TRBJ2-3; DNA: TGCGCCAGCAGCTTGAAGAGGTACGGATTCACAGATACGCAGTATTTT; CDR3: CASSLKRYGFTDTQYF
D: TRBD1; V: TRBV5-6; size: NA; J: TRBJ1-2; DNA: TGTGCCAGCAGCTACAGGGGGCTGGTCTATGGCTACACCTTC; CDR3: CASSYRGLVYGYTF
D: NA; V: TRBV11-2; size: NA; J: TRBJ1-2; DNA: TGTGCCAGCAGCGCCGTGACAGGCAACTATGGCTACACCTTC; CDR3: CASSAVTGNYGYTF
D: TRBD2; V: TRBV7-7; size: NA; J: TRBJ2-1; DNA: TGTGCCAGCAGCCCGGACCGGACCGGGAGGGATGAGCAGTTCTTC; CDR3: CASSPDRTGRDEQFF
D: TRBD1; V: TRBV7-9; size: NA; J: TRBJ1-4; DNA: TGTGCCAGCAGCCCCGGGACAGCAAATGAAAAACTGTTTTTT; CDR3: CASSPGTANEKLFF
D: TRBD1; V: TRBV15; size: NA; J: TRBJ2-7; DNA: TGTGCCACCTGGGACAGGCTGCACGAGCAGTACTTC; CDR3: CATWDRLHEQYF
D: NA; V: TRBV5-1; size: few; J: TRBJ1-5; DNA: TGCGCCAGCAGCTTGGAAGGGGGCAATCAGCCCCAGCATTTT; CDR3: CASSLEGGNQPQHF
D: TRBD2; V: TRBV4-1; size: NA; J: TRBJ2-5; DNA: TGCGCCAGCAGCCAAGTTAGCGGGGGCCAAGAGACCCAGTACTTC; CDR3: CASSQVSGGQETQYF
D: NA; V: TRBV7-9; size: once; J: TRBJ2-1; DNA: TGTGCCAGCAGCTTCGATGGTACAGGGCCGGAGGGTGAGCAGTTCTTC; CDR3: CASSFDGTGPEGEQFF
D: NA; V: TRBV7-9; size: few; J: TRBJ1-1; DNA: TGTGCCAGCAGCCAGGATACCTCTGAAGCTTTCTTT; CDR3: CASSQDTSEAFF
D: TRBD2; V: TRBV19; size: NA; J: TRBJ2-1; DNA: TGTCGAAGCGGGAGCGACAATGAGCAGTTCTTC; CDR3: CRSGSDNEQFF
D: NA; V: TRBV2; size: NA; J: TRBJ1-2; DNA: TGTGCCAGCCTTCTGTTCAAGGGTTCAAACTATGGCTACACCTTC; CDR3: CASLLFKGSNYGYTF
D: NA; V: TRBV7-2; size: NA; J: TRBJ1-1; DNA: TGTGCCAGCACCTTGTACCGGAACACTGAAGCTTTCTTT; CDR3: CASTLYRNTEAFF
D: NA; V: TRBV7-6; size: NA; J: TRBJ2-6; DNA: TGTGCCAGCAGCTCCTCCCTAGTCGGGGCCAACGTCCTGACTTTC; CDR3: CASSSSLVGANVLTF
D: NA; V: TRBV18; size: NA; J: TRBJ2-3; DNA: TGTGCCAGCCAAACGTCGCCTGGCACAGATACGCAGTATTTT; CDR3: CASQTSPGTDTQYF
D: NA; V: TRBV30; size: NA; J: TRBJ1-1; DNA: TGTGCCTACACCGTGGGGGTTTACACTGAAGCTTTCTTT; CDR3: CAYTVGVYTEAFF
D: NA; V: TRBV19; size: few; J: TRBJ1-3; DNA: TGTGCCAGTAGATCTCAAGTGGACACGGCTGGAAACACCATATATTTT; CDR3: CASRSQVDTAGNTIYF
D: NA; V: TRBV30; size: NA; J: TRBJ2-2; DNA: TGTGCCTGGAGGCATTGGAGGGCGAGGAACACCGGGGAGCTGTTTTTT; CDR3: CAWRHWRARNTGELFF
D: TRBD2; V: TRBV6-6; size: NA; J: TRBJ2-2; DNA: TGTGCCAGCAGTTATTATTCGGCGGGAGGGGCCGGGGAGCTGTTTTTT; CDR3: CASSYYSAGGAGELFF
D: NA; V: TRBV10-3; size: NA; J: TRBJ2-1; DNA: TGCGCCACCACACAGGGCTATGAGCAGTTCTTC; CDR3: CATTQGYEQFF
D: TRBD1; V: TRBV27; size: NA; J: TRBJ1-2; DNA: TGTGCCAGCAGTTCCCGGACAGGAGTCTGGTATGGCTACACCTTC; CDR3: CASSSRTGVWYGYTF
D: NA; V: TRBV7-2; size: NA; J: TRBJ2-7; DNA: TGTGCCAGCAGCTTAAGTCCCTACGAGCAGTACTTC; CDR3: CASSLSPYEQYF
D: TRBD1; V: TRBV4-3; size: NA; J: TRBJ1-6; DNA: TGCGCCAGCAGCCGAGGGACAGACTATAATTCACCCCTCCACTTT; CDR3: CASSRGTDYNSPLHF
D: NA; V: TRBV5-4; size: NA; J: TRBJ2-5; DNA: TGTGCCAGCAGCTTGGTGGCCCAAGAGACCCAGTACTTC; CDR3: CASSLVAQETQYF
D: NA; V: TRBV5-1; size: NA; J: TRBJ2-3; DNA: TGCGCCAGCAGCTTGGGTCCCGGGAGCACAGATACGCAGTATTTT; CDR3: CASSLGPGSTDTQYF
D: TRBD2; V: TRBV7-2; size: NA; J: TRBJ2-7; DNA: TGTGCCAGCAGCTTAAAATTGACTAGCGGGGGCTACGAGCAGTACTTC; CDR3: CASSLKLTSGGYEQYF
D: TRBD2; V: TRBV7-3; size: NA; J: TRBJ2-3; DNA: TGTGCCAGCAGCTCGGGACTACCCACAGATACGCAGTATTTT; CDR3: CASSSGLPTDTQYF
D: NA; V: TRBV18; size: few; J: TRBJ2-1; DNA: TGTGCCAGCTCACTTGCGTCTAGTTTTGTCAATGAGCAGTTCTTC; CDR3: CASSLASSFVNEQFF
D: NA; V: TRBV2; size: NA; J: TRBJ2-5; DNA: TGTGCCAGCAGGGAGCGGACTGGGGAAGAGACCCAGTACTTC; CDR3: CASRERTGEETQYF
D: TRBD1; V: TRBV7-9; size: few; J: TRBJ2-2; DNA: TGTGCCAGCAGCCCTGGGACAGTAACCGGGGAGCTGTTTTTT; CDR3: CASSPGTVTGELFF
D: TRBD2; V: TRBV7-6; size: NA; J: TRBJ2-7; DNA: TGTGCCAGCAGCTTTCCGGGACTAGCGCGCGAGCAGTACTTC; CDR3: CASSFPGLAREQYF
D: NA; V: TRBV21-1; size: once; J: TRBJ2-1; DNA: TGTGCCAGCAGCAAAAACGTACCGGGACTAGCGAACAATGAGCAGTTCTTC; CDR3: CASSKNVPGLANNEQFF
D: TRBD1; V: TRBV18; size: NA; J: TRBJ1-1; DNA: TGTGCCAGCTCACCCGGGACAGGGGACACTGAAGCTTTCTTT; CDR3: CASSPGTGDTEAFF
D: TRBD2; V: TRBV18; size: once; J: TRBJ2-3; DNA: TGTGCCAGCTCAGAGACTAGCGGCTTCACAGATACGCAGTATTTT; CDR3: CASSETSGFTDTQYF
D: NA; V: TRBV7-4; size: NA; J: TRBJ1-4; DNA: TGTGCCAGCAGCTTGACCCTCTCGAGGGAGGTTGCCCCTTCAACTAATGAAAAACTGTTTTTT; CDR3: CASSLTLSREVAPSTNEKLFF
D: TRBD2; V: TRBV7-3; size: NA; J: TRBJ2-1; DNA: TGTGCCAGCAGCTCTTCTAGCGGGGGGTACAATGAGCAGTTCTTC; CDR3: CASSSSSGGYNEQFF
D: NA; V: TRBV5-1; size: NA; J: TRBJ1-4; DNA: TGCGCCAGCAGCTTGGGGGCAGGGGTGGTCCCTAATGAAAAACTGTTTTTT; CDR3: CASSLGAGVVPNEKLFF
D: NA; V: TRBV19; size: NA; J: TRBJ2-2; DNA: TGTGCCAGTAGTAAAACGCGGGGAGCCGGGCCCCCCGGGGAGCTGTTTTTT; CDR3: CASSKTRGAGPPGELFF
D: NA; V: TRBV5-8; size: NA; J: TRBJ1-6; DNA: TGTGCCAGCAGCCTGAGCGGGGGCGATTCACCCCTCCACTTT; CDR3: CASSLSGGDSPLHF
D: NA; V: TRBV21-1; size: once; J: TRBJ2-7; DNA: TGTGCCAGCAGTCTGGGGAGCGAGCAGTACTTC; CDR3: CASSLGSEQYF
D: NA; V: TRBV6-5; size: NA; J: TRBJ1-1; DNA: TGTGCCAGTAAGCGCAGCACTGAAGCTTTCTTT; CDR3: CASKRSTEAFF
D: TRBD1; V: TRBV6-5; size: NA; J: TRBJ2-5; DNA: TGTGCCAGCAGTTACTCTCCGGGACAGCGCCAAGAGACCCAGTACTTC; CDR3: CASSYSPGQRQETQYF
D: NA; V: TRBV11-2; size: NA; J: TRBJ2-3; DNA: TGTGCCAGCAGCCCTCCGGCGTCGGTGACAGATACGCAGTATTTT; CDR3: CASSPPASVTDTQYF
D: TRBD1; V: TRBV10-2; size: NA; J: TRBJ2-3; DNA: TGCGCCAGCAGTGACTTGGGACAGGGGGCACGGGGCACAGATACGCAGTATTTT; CDR3: CASSDLGQGARGTDTQYF
D: NA; V: TRBV11-1; size: NA; J: TRBJ2-7; DNA: TGTGCCAGCAGCTTAGCCCGACAGGAGATCTACGAGCAGTACTTC; CDR3: CASSLARQEIYEQYF
D: TRBD1; V: TRBV18; size: NA; J: TRBJ1-5; DNA: TGTGCCAGCTCCCGGACAGGGGACAATCAGCCCCAGCATTTT; CDR3: CASSRTGDNQPQHF
D: NA; V: TRBV6-5; size: NA; J: TRBJ2-2; DNA: TGTGCCAGCAGTTACTCGGGGGGAAGCACTTGGGAGCTGTTTTTT; CDR3: CASSYSGGSTWELFF